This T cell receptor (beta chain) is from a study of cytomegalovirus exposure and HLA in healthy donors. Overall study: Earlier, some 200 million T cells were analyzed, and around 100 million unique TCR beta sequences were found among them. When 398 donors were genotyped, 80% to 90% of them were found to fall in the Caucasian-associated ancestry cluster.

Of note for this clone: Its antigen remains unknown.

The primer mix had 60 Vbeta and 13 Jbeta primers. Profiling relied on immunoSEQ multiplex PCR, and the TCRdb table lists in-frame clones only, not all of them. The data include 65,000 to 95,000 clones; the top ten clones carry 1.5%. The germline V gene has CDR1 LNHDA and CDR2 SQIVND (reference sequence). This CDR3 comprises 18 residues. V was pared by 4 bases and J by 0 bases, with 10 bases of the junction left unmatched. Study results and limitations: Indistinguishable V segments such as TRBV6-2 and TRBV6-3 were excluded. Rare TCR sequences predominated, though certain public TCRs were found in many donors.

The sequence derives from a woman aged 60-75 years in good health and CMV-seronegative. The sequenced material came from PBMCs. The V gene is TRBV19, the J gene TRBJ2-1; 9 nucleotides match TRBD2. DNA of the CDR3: TGTGCCAGTAGTAACCTCTCTAGCGGGACGAGCTCCTACAATGAGCAGTTCTTC. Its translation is CASSNLSSGTSSYNEQFF.